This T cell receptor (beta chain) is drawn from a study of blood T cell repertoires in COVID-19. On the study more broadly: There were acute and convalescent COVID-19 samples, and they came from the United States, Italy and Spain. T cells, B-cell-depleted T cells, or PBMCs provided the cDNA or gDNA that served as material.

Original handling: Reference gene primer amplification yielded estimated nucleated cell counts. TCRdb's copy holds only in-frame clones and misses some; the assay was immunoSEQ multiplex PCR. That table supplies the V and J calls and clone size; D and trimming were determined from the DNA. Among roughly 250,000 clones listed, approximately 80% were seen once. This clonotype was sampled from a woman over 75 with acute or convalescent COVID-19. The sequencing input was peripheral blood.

The CDR3 region has the DNA TGTGCCAGTAGTACCCTAGCGGGAGGGAACAATGAGCAGTTCTTC. Amino acids: CASSTLAGGNNEQFF. V gene TRBV19 combines with J gene TRBJ2-1; 12 positions match TRBD2. V dropped 4 bases and J dropped 5; count of bases not matched to a gene: 3. Germline V gene data show CDR1 as LNHDA and CDR2 as SQIVND (reference sequence). The CDR3 is 15 amino acids.